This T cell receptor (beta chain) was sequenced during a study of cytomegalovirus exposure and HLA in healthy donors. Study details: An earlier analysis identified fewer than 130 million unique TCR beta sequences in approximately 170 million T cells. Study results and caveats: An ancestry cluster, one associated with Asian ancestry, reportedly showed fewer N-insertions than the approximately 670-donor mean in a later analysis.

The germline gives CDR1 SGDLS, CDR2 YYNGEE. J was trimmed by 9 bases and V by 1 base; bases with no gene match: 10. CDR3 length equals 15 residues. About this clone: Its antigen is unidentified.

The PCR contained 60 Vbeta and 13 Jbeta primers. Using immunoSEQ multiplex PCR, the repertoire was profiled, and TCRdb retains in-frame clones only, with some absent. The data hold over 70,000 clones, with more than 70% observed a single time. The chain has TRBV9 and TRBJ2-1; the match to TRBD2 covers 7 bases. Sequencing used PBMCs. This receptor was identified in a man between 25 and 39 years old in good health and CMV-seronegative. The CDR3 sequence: CASSVLDLRGSEQFF. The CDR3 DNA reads TGTGCCAGCAGCGTACTGGACTTGCGGGGGAGTGAGCAGTTCTTC.